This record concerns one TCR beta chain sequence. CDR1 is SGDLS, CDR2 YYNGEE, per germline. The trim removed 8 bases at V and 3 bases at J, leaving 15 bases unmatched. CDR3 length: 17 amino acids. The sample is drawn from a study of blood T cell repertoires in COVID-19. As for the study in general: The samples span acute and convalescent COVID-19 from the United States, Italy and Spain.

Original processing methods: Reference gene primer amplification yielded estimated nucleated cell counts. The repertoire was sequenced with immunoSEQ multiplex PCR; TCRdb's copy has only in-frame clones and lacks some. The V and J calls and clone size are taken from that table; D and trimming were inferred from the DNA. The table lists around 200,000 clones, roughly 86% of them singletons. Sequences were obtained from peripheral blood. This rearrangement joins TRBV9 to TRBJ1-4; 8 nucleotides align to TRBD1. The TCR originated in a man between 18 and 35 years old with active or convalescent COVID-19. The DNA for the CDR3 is TGTGCCAGGATCGGAGTAATCAGGGGGCATGCTAATGAAAAACTGTTTTTT. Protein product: CARIGVIRGHANEKLFF.